This T cell receptor (beta chain) was found in a study of blood T cells in healthy people across ages. The V gene end was trimmed by 6 bases and the J gene end by 5 bases; junction bases not matched to a gene: 9. CDR1 and CDR2 from the germline V gene are MNHNY and SVGAGI (reference sequence). This CDR3 region has 14 residues. Together with a sample-barcoded 5' primer, a J-beta primer mix was included in a second PCR lasting about 7 to 11 cycles. Template switching added a 12-random-nucleotide identifier to every cDNA molecule. TCRdb processed the 5' RACE reads anew with MiXCR; each CDR3 protein has one entry. The table has about 940,000 distinct CDR3 sequences, 48% seen once.

Sequenced input: blood. The chain carries TRBV6-6 and TRBJ2-5, with TRBD1 matching over 7 bases. This clonotype originated in a man between 25 and 39 years old in good health. CDR3 sequence reads: CASSPDRVWETQYF. The CDR3, as DNA: TGTGCCAGCAGCCCAGACAGGGTATGGGAGACCCAGTACTTC.